This is a list of T cell receptor beta chains from one sample in a study of blood T cell repertoires in COVID-19. Some clones are missing from TCRdb's copy, which holds only in-frame ones; the method was immunoSEQ multiplex PCR. The sample holds 300,000 to 350,000 clones, about 86% seen once. Specimen: peripheral blood. Receptors were obtained from a man aged 25-45 years with active or convalescent COVID-19. Each CDR3 is given with its conserved first and last residue. The D gene is left open where the match is weak. Size is omitted from some rows. Given values are once, few, many or a class for expanded clones.

size	D	J	V	DNA	CDR3
once	NA	TRBJ1-5	TRBV18	TGTGCCAGCTCACTTAGCGAACAGAATCAGCCCCAGCATTTT	CASSLSEQNQPQHF
once	TRBD1	TRBJ2-1	TRBV11-2	TGTGCCAGCAGCGGGGCCGGGACAGAGAGGAATGAGCAGTTCTTC	CASSGAGTERNEQFF
NA	NA	TRBJ1-5	TRBV28	TGTGCCAGCAGAGCGGGGAGAAATCAGCCCCAGCATTTT	CASRAGRNQPQHF
NA	NA	TRBJ1-6	TRBV11-3	TGTGCCAGCAGCTTAAGTGCCGGGGCCCTCCACTTT	CASSLSAGALHF
NA	TRBD1	TRBJ1-2	TRBV5-4	TGTGCCAGCAGCTTGGGTCCGGGACAGGGTTATGGCTACACCTTC	CASSLGPGQGYGYTF
NA	TRBD1	TRBJ2-5	TRBV18	TGTGCCAGCTCACTCCAGGGGGCCGGGGAGACCCAGTACTTC	CASSLQGAGETQYF
NA	NA	TRBJ2-7	TRBV10-3	TGTGCCATCAGTGAGGACAGGACCTCCTACGAGCAGTACTTC	CAISEDRTSYEQYF
NA	TRBD1	TRBJ1-1	TRBV19	TGTGCCAGTTCCGGACAGGTAGCCACTGAAGCTTTCTTT	CASSGQVATEAFF
NA	NA	TRBJ1-2	TRBV7-9	TGTGCCAGCAGCTCCGACAAGAACTATGGCTACACCTTC	CASSSDKNYGYTF
few	TRBD1	TRBJ1-4	TRBV5-1	TGCGCCAGCAGCGCCTACACAGGGGATGAAAAACTGTTTTTT	CASSAYTGDEKLFF
NA	TRBD1	TRBJ2-5	TRBV5-1	TGCGCCAGCAGCTTAGGGGGCCCAAGCCAAGAGACCCAGTACTTC	CASSLGGPSQETQYF
NA	NA	TRBJ1-5	TRBV18	TGTGCCAGCTCACCATACGGTGATAGCAATCAGCCCCAGCATTTT	CASSPYGDSNQPQHF
NA	TRBD1	TRBJ2-3	TRBV2	TGTGCCAGCAGCGGACAGGACGCTAGCACAGATACGCAGTATTTT	CASSGQDASTDTQYF
NA	NA	TRBJ2-7	TRBV13	TGTGCCAGCAGCTCCCGGGTCCCCAGCTCCTACGAGCAGTACTTC	CASSSRVPSSYEQYF
NA	TRBD2	TRBJ2-1	TRBV9	TGTGCCAGCAGCGCCGGGACTAGCGGGGGGGATGAGCAGTTCTTC	CASSAGTSGGDEQFF
NA	NA	TRBJ1-5	TRBV28	TGTGCCAGCAGTTTAAATGCCCCTGGACAGTTCCTCCTGCCCCAGCATTTT	CASSLNAPGQFLLPQHF